Presented here are 10 T cell receptor beta chains from one specimen sequenced in a study of shared clonotypes between healthy human individuals. The protocol was immunoSEQ multiplex PCR, while the TCRdb copy is restricted to in-frame clones and leaves out a portion. The sample has hundreds of thousands of clones, about 76% seen once. Sequenced sample: PBMCs. The receptors here all came from a middle-aged woman in good health. Some clones in this sample may be carry-over from other donors' samples.

The chain combines TRBV19 with TRBJ2-2, with TRBD1 matching 8 bases. The CDR3 has 15 amino acids. The germline V gene has CDR1 LNHDA and CDR2 SQIVND (reference sequence). V was pared by 3 bases and J by 1 base, with 1 base of the junction left unmatched. The CDR3 nucleotides are TGTGCCAGTAGTATCGGGACAGGGAACACCGGGGAGCTGTTTTTT. Translation gives CASSIGTGNTGELFF.

This clone was observed once. The V call is TRBV28, the J call TRBJ2-7; maybe TRBD2 (6 bases). The CDR3 length is 15 residues. In germline, CDR1 is MDHEN, CDR2 SYDVKM. V shed 5 bases and J shed 3 bases, with 17 bases lying between them. CDR3 region: CASSNPGTGGYEQYF. DNA of the CDR3: TGTGCCAGCAGTAACCCGGGAACCGGGGGCTACGAGCAGTACTTC.

V gene TRBV19 combines with J gene TRBJ2-3; 9 bases line up with TRBD2. Germline lookup yields CDR1 LNHDA and CDR2 SQIVND (reference sequence). Trimming at V came to 3 bases and at J to 5 bases, leaving 3 bases not matched to a gene. The CDR3 sequence is 14 residues long. The CDR3 here is CASSIGTSRDTQYF. In DNA, the CDR3 is TGTGCCAGTAGTATTGGGACTAGCCGAGATACGCAGTATTTT.

This rearrangement joins TRBV4-3 to TRBJ2-5; a weak D match, TRBD1 (6 bases). The CDR3 runs to 14 residues. With 4 bases removed from V and 1 base from J, the gap between germline ends came to 10 bases. CDR1 LGHNA and CDR2 YSLEER come from the germline V gene. CDR3 in amino acids: CASSPGTTQETQYF. In DNA form, the CDR3 reads TGCGCCAGCAGCCCCGGGACAACCCAAGAGACCCAGTACTTC.

On this clone: Given a much more abundant clone one base away, this may be a read error. This sequence joins TRBV19 and TRBJ2-7; TRBD2 agrees at 12 bases. V dropped 5 bases and J dropped 3; count of bases not matched to a gene: 8. The CDR3 has 16 residues. Germline V gene lookup returns CDR1 LNHDA and CDR2 SQIVND (reference sequence). The CDR3, as DNA: TGTGCCAGTAGTGCCGAGACTAGCGGGAGACTCTACGAGCAGTACTTC. Its protein is CASSAETSGRLYEQYF.

The chain carries TRBV4-2 and TRBJ2-1; TRBD1 might be the D (5 bases). The V gene's germline CDR1 is LGHNA and CDR2 YNFKEQ. V gave up 0 bases and J gave up 0 bases, with 15 bases separating them. CDR3 length: 18 amino acids. The CDR3 loop is CASSQEWGGISSYNEQFF. The CDR3 nucleotides are TGTGCCAGCAGCCAAGAATGGGGCGGTATAAGCTCCTACAATGAGCAGTTCTTC.

V and J are TRBV6-5 and TRBJ2-7, with D possibly being TRBD2 (5 bases). The V end was cut by 6 bases, the J end by 3 bases, with 12 bases between. The V gene's germline CDR1 is MNHEY and CDR2 SVGAGI. The CDR3 has 13 residues. DNA for the CDR3: TGTGCCAGCAGCCCGTCCGGGATCTACGAGCAGTACTTC. Its translation is CASSPSGIYEQYF.

The chain uses TRBV5-1 and TRBJ2-2; 9 bases fit TRBD2. This CDR3 comprises 16 residues. Germline-derived CDR1 and CDR2 are SGHRS and YFSETQ. V gave up 4 bases and J gave up 6 bases; unmatched junction bases: 10. The CDR3 coding sequence is TGCGCCAGCAGCATAGGACTAGCGTATGTCGCCGGGGAGCTGTTTTTT. Translating it yields CASSIGLAYVAGELFF.

CDR3 sequence reads: CASSQTEGSTDTQYF. CDR3 coding DNA: TGTGCCAGCAGCCAGACAGAGGGATCCACAGATACGCAGTATTTT. The chain links TRBV6-4 to TRBJ2-3; D might be TRBD1 or TRBD2, each matching 5 bases. Germline assignment: CDR1 MRHNA and CDR2 SNTAGT. V was shortened by 6 bases and J by 2 bases, with 15 bases between the two germline ends. The CDR3 runs to 15 residues.

The rearrangement uses TRBV19 and TRBJ2-5, with 7 positions matching TRBD2. Germline loops: CDR1 LNHDA, CDR2 SQIVND (reference sequence). This CDR3 region has 14 residues. J lost 4 bases, V lost 5 bases, and 7 bases had no gene match. The DNA of the CDR3 is TGTGCCAGTAGTCCGGTGGCGGGAGTAGAGACCCAGTACTTC. Translated: CASSPVAGVETQYF.